Sequencing of this TCR beta chain was carried out in a study of molecular identifiers for immune sequencing clone quantification (dated by TCRdb to the late 2010s). Background on the whole study: In a replicate experiment, RNA from roughly 20,000 or 100,000 naive CD8 T cells was split into five aliquots, four of which were sequenced. This methods study used CD8 T cells to benchmark TCR RNA copy counting and molecular-identifier clustering-based TCR repertoire sequencing (MIDCIRS).

From the germline V gene, CDR1 is SGHDT and CDR2 is YYEEEE. The CDR3 starts with the cysteine, ends with the phenylalanine, and has 13 residues. CDR3 DNA is the only sequence kept; it has 39 bases, read in frame from the first base. The V end loses 10 bases and the J end loses 4 bases, and a stretch of 17 bases separates them. Naive CD8 T cell libraries were made from approximately 20,000 to 1,000,000 sorted cells using 10%, 30% or 50% of purified RNA. Naive CD8 T cells, defined as CD8+CD4-CCR7+CD45RA+, were FACS-sorted into RLT Plus buffer on a BD FACSAria II. Around 10 TCR copies' worth of Jurkat RNA were spiked into about 20,000-1,000,000 naive CD8 T cell samples to test detection sensitivity. CD8 T cells were enriched using RosetteSep CD8+ T Cell Enrichment Cocktail and Ficoll-Paque, and the enriched cells then underwent ACK red cell lysis. The library was generated by PCR. Sequencer: Illumina HiSeq 4000. Bulk TCR libraries were prepared as previously described, using TCR primers listed in Table S5. Purification of total RNA was performed with the Qiagen AllPrep DNA/RNA kit. Reads from multiple sequencing runs of the same library were pooled before analysis. The published analysis was carried out like this. Reads were retained only if the reads had an exact TCR constant sequence, and the retained reads were trimmed to 150 nt and grouped according to their 12-nt molecular barcodes. Reads inside each barcode group were sub-clustered using a 15% Levenshtein threshold, and a quality-weighted consensus sequence was constructed for each RNA molecule. Non-functional sequences were discarded, and so were lower-count sequences lying one edit away from another sequence. Based on a fit of two negative binomial distributions, barcode sub-clusters having less than 20% of the maximum read count were discarded. The public reads were reprocessed in TCRdb via fastp at Q25 and MiXCR, keeping in-frame beta chains. Entries are consolidated by CDR3 protein sequence, retaining the most common genes and DNA. The V and J calls, along with clone size, are taken from TCRdb and not from the paper's own processing. The sample table records about 640,000 distinct CDR3 sequences; 15% to 20% of these occur just once. In total, the top ten clones hold roughly 0.85% of the sample.

Summary of the overall study and its limitations: Spiked-in Jurkat TCR RNA (approximately eleven copies' worth), which is not part of the donor repertoire, was contained in the naive libraries. The sizes of highly expanded clones could end up underestimated when identical TCR molecules share a barcode. Modeling indicated about 3.1 TCR RNA copies recovered per cell, compared with roughly 10 by digital PCR, which implies a capture efficiency of approximately 30%. When barcode sub-clustering was omitted, TCR diversity was inflated by chimeric consensus sequences, with chimeras reaching as high as 47%. In CMV-specific effector cells, clones with more than 20 RNA copies contained over 98% of molecules, whereas in naive cells such clones contained under 1% of molecules. Spiked-in Jurkat TCR RNA equivalent to a single cell was reported to be detectable even among over 800,000 naive CD8 T cells.

This clonotype appeared many times. What antigen it recognizes has not been identified. No base qualities exist here, and no much larger clone lies one base off it. The TCR comes from a human donor in good health. Some libraries in this study had Jurkat cell RNA spiked in. The sample taken for sequencing was naive CD8+ T cells from blood, with Jurkat cell RNA spiked in. This specimen's cell subset or site label, interpreted: FACS-sorted CD8+CD4-CCR7+CD45RA+ naive T cells. Recombination linked TRBV5-6 to TRBJ1-1; TRBD1 might be the D gene, on 5 matching bases. The DNA sequence is given as TGTGCCGCCATTGGGGCTGCCGGCACTGAAGCTTTCTTT. The resulting protein is CAAIGAAGTEAFF.